These 23 T cell receptor beta chains share one sample of origin, sequenced in a study of OX40 agonist ivuxolimab in advanced cancers. Repertoires were generated with immunoSEQ multiplex PCR, while TCRdb's copy carries only in-frame clones and drops some. The table lists approximately 45,000 clones, just under 95% of them singletons. The sample was CD4+ or CD8+ T cells sorted from blood, taken in a trial of the OX40 agonist ivuxolimab. Receptors were obtained from an adult with an advanced solid tumor such as melanoma, head and neck, liver or kidney cancer.

This chain uses TRBV13 with TRBJ2-4; perhaps TRBD1 as D (5 bases). Per the germline V gene, CDR1 is PRHDT and CDR2 is FYEKMQ (reference sequence). V was pared by 4 bases and J by 8 bases, with 18 bases between. CDR3 length: 15 amino acids. DNA of the CDR3: TGTGCCAGCAGCTCAGCCGGACAAATTGGAGACATTCAGTACTTC. Amino acid sequence: CASSSAGQIGDIQYF.

V and J are TRBV5-1 and TRBJ1-3; unclear D gene. Germline values: CDR1 SGHRS, CDR2 YFSETQ. The V end was cut by 3 bases, the J end by 0 bases, with 19 bases between. This CDR3 comprises 18 residues. CDR3 sequence (DNA): TGCGCCAGCAGCTCACTTAATAGCGACACCTACTCTGGAAACACCATATATTTT. Protein product: CASSSLNSDTYSGNTIYF.

The chain recombines TRBV10-2 with TRBJ2-3; 12 bases align to TRBD2. J gave up 3 bases and V 4 bases, and 8 bases lay outside the gene matches. CDR1 and CDR2 (germline): WSHSY, SAAADI. The CDR3 totals 17 residues. CDR3: CASSVASGRVETDTQYF. CDR3 sequence (DNA): TGCGCCAGCAGTGTGGCTAGCGGGAGGGTGGAGACAGATACGCAGTATTTT.

This chain links TRBV19 with TRBJ1-2, with a weak D call TRBD1 (5 bases). CDR1 is LNHDA, CDR2 SQIVND, per germline (reference sequence). The CDR3 has 16 amino acids. V was pared by 1 base and J by 6 bases, with 18 bases between. CDR3 in amino acids: CASSIVGQYVIDGYTF. The CDR3 DNA reads as TGTGCCAGTAGTATAGTGGGGCAGTACGTTATCGATGGCTACACCTTC.

V is TRBV19 and J is TRBJ2-7, with D tentatively TRBD1 (5 bases). Deletions cut 6 bases from V and 2 bases from J, with 14 bases between. The CDR3 is 14 residues long. Germline CDR1 is LNHDA and CDR2 is SQIVND (reference sequence). CDR3: CASSLGPQPYEQYF. DNA of the CDR3: TGTGCCAGTAGCTTGGGGCCCCAGCCCTACGAGCAGTACTTC.

The rearrangement uses TRBV14 and TRBJ2-7; 11 bases are a match to TRBD1. Looked up from germline, CDR1 is SGHDN and CDR2 is FVKESK. V lost 4 bases to trimming and J lost 6 bases; unmatched junction nucleotides: 8. This CDR3 contains 15 residues. The CDR3 loop is CASSRGTGGGIEQYF. Here the CDR3 DNA reads TGTGCCAGCAGCCGGGGGACAGGGGGAGGCATCGAGCAGTACTTC. Full variable domain (outside the CDR3, taken from reference TRBV14 and TRBJ2-7): EAGVTQFPSHSVIEKGQTVTLRCDPISGHDNLYWYRRVMGKEIKFLLHFVKESKQDESGMPNNRFLAERTGGTYSTLKVQPAELEDSGVYFCASSRGTGGGIEQYFGPGTRLTVT.

This chain connects TRBV7-9 to TRBJ2-7; 7 bases are shared with TRBD1. Trimming at V came to 5 bases and at J to 0 bases, leaving 4 bases not matched to a gene. This CDR3 contains 14 residues. From germline, CDR1 is SEHNR and CDR2 FQNEAQ (reference sequence). CDR3 nucleotide sequence: TGTGCCAGCAGCCGGGACAGAAGCTCCTACGAGCAGTACTTC. This sequence encodes CASSRDRSSYEQYF.

This clone was counted once. The gene calls are TRBV13 and TRBJ1-4; D perhaps matches TRBD1 (6 bases). Trimming took 5 bases from V and 8 from J, leaving 15 bases between them. CDR1 PRHDT and CDR2 FYEKMQ come from the germline V gene (reference sequence). The CDR3 has 14 amino acids. The CDR3 sequence is CASSPRGQGEKLFF. For the CDR3, the DNA is TGTGCCAGCAGCCCGCGGGGGCAGGGGGAAAAACTGTTTTTT.

This clone was found once. The chain recombines TRBV4-1 with TRBJ2-1, with D possibly matching TRBD2 (6 bases). The CDR3 has 15 amino acids. The germline gives CDR1 MGHRA, CDR2 YSYEKL. The germline V and J ends were trimmed by 10 bases and 1 base, with 17 bases remaining between them. The CDR3, as DNA: TGCGCCACCGGTGAGCCGGAGGGGTCCTACAATGAGCAGTTCTTC. This encodes CATGEPEGSYNEQFF.

This clone has just a few counts. The chain carries TRBV6-6 and TRBJ1-4; D not resolved. The CDR3 extends over 12 amino acids. Trimming cost V 4 bases and J 8 bases, with 8 bases left between them. Germline V gene lookup returns CDR1 MNHNY and CDR2 SVGAGI (reference sequence). CDR3 sequence reads: CASSSNLEKLFF. Written as DNA, the CDR3 is TGTGCCAGCAGTTCGAATTTAGAAAAACTGTTTTTT.

This clone showed up just once. The chain has TRBV5-1 and TRBJ2-7, with D possibly TRBD1 on 6 matching bases. V was cut by 5 bases and J by 4 bases, with 13 bases left in between. Germline-derived CDR1 and CDR2 are SGHRS and YFSETQ. The CDR3 has 13 residues. CDR3 nucleotides: TGCGCCAGCAGTTCGGACAGATCTTACGAGCAGTACTTC. This encodes CASSSDRSYEQYF.

The chain uses TRBV12-5 and TRBJ2-7, with 7 bases lining up with TRBD2. Germline values: CDR1 LGHNT, CDR2 FRNRAP. The V gene end was trimmed by 2 bases and the J gene end by 5 bases; junction bases not matched to a gene: 12. The CDR3 totals 16 residues. The CDR3 region has the DNA TGTGCTAGTGGTTTGCTTTCCTGGGAGGGGAACGACGAGCAGTACTTC. Its protein is CASGLLSWEGNDEQYF.

CDR3 DNA sequence: TGTGCCAGCAGCCCTATAATAGCGGAGATCTACGAGCAGTACTTC. Its translation is CASSPIIAEIYEQYF. The V and J genes are TRBV7-8 and TRBJ2-7, with a possible D match to TRBD2 (6 bases). The CDR3 covers 15 residues. Germline CDR1 and CDR2: SGHVS and FQNEAQ. V shed 5 bases and J shed 3 bases, with 17 bases lying between them. Together with reference TRBV7-8 and TRBJ2-7, the CDR3 gives the full variable domain: GAGVSQSPRYKVAKRGQDVALRCDPISGHVSLFWYQQALGQGPEFLTYFQNEAQLDKSGLPSDRFFAERPEGSVSTLKIQRTQQEDSAVYLCASSPIIAEIYEQYFGPGTRLTVT.

V is TRBV27 and J is TRBJ2-7; D call uncertain. The CDR3 consists of 14 residues. CDR1 and CDR2 from the germline V gene are MNHEY and SMNVEV (reference sequence). V gave up 1 base and J gave up 5 bases, with 12 bases separating them. CDR3 protein: CASSLFSGSHEQYF. The CDR3 DNA is TGTGCCAGCAGTTTATTTTCTGGGTCCCACGAGCAGTACTTC.

This clone was observed once. V is TRBV5-1 and J is TRBJ2-1; 10 bases are a match to TRBD2. There are 15 residues in the CDR3. CDR1 and CDR2 from the germline V gene are SGHRS and YFSETQ. Germline trimming cut 4 bases from V and 2 bases from J; bases unmatched to any gene: 3. The DNA for the CDR3 is TGCGCCAGCAGCACTAGCGGGACCGCCTACAATGAGCAGTTCTTC. Translating it yields CASSTSGTAYNEQFF.

The rearrangement links TRBV6-5 to TRBJ1-1; D perhaps matches TRBD1 (6 bases). CDR1 and CDR2 (germline): MNHEY, SVGAGI. Trimming left V 4 bases short and J 5 bases short, with 14 bases between. The CDR3 sequence is 14 residues long. In nucleotides, the CDR3 is TGTGCCAGCAGTTGGGGGCCCCTGGGGACTGAAGCTTTCTTT. Residues: CASSWGPLGTEAFF.

DNA of the CDR3: TGCGCCAGCAGCCAAGATTCGTGGACCTACGAGCAGTACTTC. Its protein product is CASSQDSWTYEQYF. The chain uses TRBV4-3 and TRBJ2-7; no definite D call. The CDR3 has 14 amino acids. The germline CDR1 and CDR2 sequences are LGHNA and YSLEER. The V end was cut by 0 bases, the J end by 2 bases, with 8 bases between.

A single count supports this clone. The CDR3 sequence: CASSEGGGYTEAFF. The CDR3 nucleotides read TGTGCCAGCAGTGAAGGGGGAGGGTACACTGAAGCTTTCTTT. The chain couples TRBV2 to TRBJ1-1; the D is unclear. The ends were cut back, 1 base at V and 3 bases at J, with 9 bases in the middle. Germline CDR1 and CDR2: SNHLY and FYNNEI. This CDR3 has 14 amino acids.

The chain uses TRBV28 and TRBJ2-7; D tentatively fits TRBD1 or TRBD2 (5 bases each). Per germline, CDR1 MDHEN and CDR2 SYDVKM. Trimming took 2 bases from V and 3 from J, leaving 17 bases between them. CDR3 size: 16 residues. The CDR3 is CASSLRQGARGYEQYF. Here the CDR3 DNA reads TGTGCCAGCAGTTTACGGCAGGGAGCCCGGGGCTACGAGCAGTACTTC.

The J gene is TRBJ2-7, the V gene TRBV6-6; D call uncertain. Trimming left V 7 bases short and J 1 base short, with 5 bases between. The CDR3 loop spans 11 amino acids. Germline-derived CDR1 and CDR2 are MNHNY and SVGAGI (reference sequence). CDR3 coding DNA: TGTGCCAGCATTTCTTCCTACGAGCAGTACTTC. The encoded protein is CASISSYEQYF.

The chain couples TRBV18 to TRBJ2-7, with D maybe TRBD1 (5 bases). Germline V gene sequence: CDR1 KGHSH, CDR2 LQKENI. The CDR3 is made up of 15 amino acids. The ends were cut back, 0 bases at V and 3 bases at J, with 12 bases in the middle. The CDR3 DNA reads TGTGCCAGCTCACCACCGACAGCGCGCTACTACGAGCAGTACTTC. It specifies CASSPPTARYYEQYF.

The chain employs TRBV11-2 and TRBJ2-2, with 13 bases matching TRBD2. The CDR3 is 16 residues long. Losses at the gene ends were 4 bases for V and 4 bases for J; bases not matched to a gene: 3. From germline, CDR1 is SGHAT and CDR2 FQNNGV. The DNA of the CDR3 is TGTGCCAGCAGCTCTACTAGCGGGAGGGGCACCGGGGAGCTGTTTTTT. As protein: CASSSTSGRGTGELFF.

V is TRBV7-3 and J is TRBJ2-5; 7 nucleotides match TRBD2. Unmatched junction bases numbered 6, after V lost 5 bases and J lost 6 bases. The germline CDR1 and CDR2 sequences are SGHTA and FQGTGA. CDR3 size: 13 residues. The CDR3 loop is CASSPWEGKTQYF. CDR3 sequence (DNA): TGTGCCAGCAGCCCCTGGGAGGGGAAGACCCAGTACTTC.